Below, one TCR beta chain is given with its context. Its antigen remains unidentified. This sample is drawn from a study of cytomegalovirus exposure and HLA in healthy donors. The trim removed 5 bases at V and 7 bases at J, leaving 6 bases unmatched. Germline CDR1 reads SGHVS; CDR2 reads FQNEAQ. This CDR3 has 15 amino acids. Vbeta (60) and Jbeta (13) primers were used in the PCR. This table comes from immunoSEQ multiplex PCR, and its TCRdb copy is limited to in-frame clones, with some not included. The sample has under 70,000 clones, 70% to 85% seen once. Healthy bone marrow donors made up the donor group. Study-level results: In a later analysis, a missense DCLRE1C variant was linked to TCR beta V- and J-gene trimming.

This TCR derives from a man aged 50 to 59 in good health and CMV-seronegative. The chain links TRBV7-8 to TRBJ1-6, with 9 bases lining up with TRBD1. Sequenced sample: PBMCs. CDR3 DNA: TGTGCCAGCAGCCCACAGACAGGGGGAAATTCACCCCTCCACTTT. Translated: CASSPQTGGNSPLHF.